This T cell receptor beta chain was found in a study of regulatory T cells in long-lasting Graves disease. Across the study: Graves' patients with a new diagnosis had received antithyroid drugs under 3 months. Whole-study results and caveats: Persistent disease showed a preference for TRBV28, TRBJ1-2 and TRBJ2-5.

This clonotype was seen ten or more times. What it binds is unknown. The time point: newly diagnosed GD, antithyroid drugs for less than 3 months. From PBMCs, RNA was extracted and then used to make the TCR library. Through Arm-PCR of CDR3 regions and iRepertoire HTBI primers, TCR beta libraries were built. TCRdb recomputed calls from the multiplex PCR reads with MiXCR, one row per CDR3 protein. The sample lists 420,000 or so distinct CDR3 sequences; 16% were seen once. Germline-derived CDR1 and CDR2 are DFQATT and SNEGSKA (reference sequence). The V and J ends lost 4 bases and 0 bases, in that order; junction bases with no gene match: 1. The CDR3 consists of 14 residues. The sample was also linked to a second study, of T cells in Graves' hyperthyroidism and ophthalmopathy. That source notes: Hyperthyroidism was newly diagnosed in patients aged 18 to 65 (duration under 2 months).

The sequenced sample was peripheral blood mononuclear cells (PBMCs), obtained at new diagnosis, from a patient treated with antithyroid drugs. The TCR comes from a young woman with Graves disease. V gene TRBV20-1 combines with J gene TRBJ2-3; 10 bases are shared with TRBD2. DNA for the CDR3: TGCAGTGCTATGACTAGCGGGAGCACAGATACGCAGTATTTT. Amino acids: CSAMTSGSTDTQYF.